The next 30 T cell receptor beta chains were all read from a single sample in a study of response to subunit inactivated influenza vaccine. Each CDR3 protein is one row after TCRdb ran MiXCR on the RT-PCR reads. The repertoire holds around 850,000 distinct CDR3 sequences, approximately 17% seen once, with about a tenth in the top ten. The sample in question was PBMCs from blood, obtained 4 to 6 days after vaccination. All receptors come from a man between 45 and 60 years old who received an inactivated influenza vaccine.

The table lists this clonotype with a few counts. DNA of the CDR3: TGTGCCAGCAGATCCGCGGGACATGACTACGAGCAGTACTTC. As protein: CASRSAGHDYEQYF. The V gene is TRBV28, the J gene TRBJ2-7; D is perhaps TRBD1 or TRBD2 (6 bases each). Germline assignment: CDR1 MDHEN and CDR2 SYDVKM. The CDR3 loop spans 14 amino acids. The V end was cut by 6 bases, the J end by 3 bases, with 15 bases between.

This rearrangement joins TRBV12-3 or TRBV12-4 to TRBJ1-2, with D hard to call. The CDR3 loop spans 15 amino acids. Trimming stripped 3 bases from V and 2 bases from J, with 13 bases between. The CDR3 loop is CASSFGKPLNYGYTF. The CDR3 DNA reads as TGTGCCAGCAGTTTCGGGAAGCCCCTCAACTATGGCTACACCTTC.

This clonotype was detected a few times. J is TRBJ2-5 and V is TRBV5-1, with D perhaps TRBD1 (6 bases). V lost 0 bases to trimming and J lost 1 base, with 10 bases between them. The CDR3 runs to 15 residues. The V gene's germline CDR1 is SGHRS and CDR2 YFSETQ. CDR3 residues: CASSLAATGQETQYF. The DNA of the CDR3 is TGCGCCAGCAGCTTGGCAGCGACAGGCCAAGAGACCCAGTACTTC. Full variable domain (missing parts from reference TRBV5-1 and TRBJ2-5): KAGVTQTPRYLIKTRGQQVTLSCSPISGHRSVSWYQQTPGQGLQFLFEYFSETQRNKGNFPGRFSGRQFSNSRSEMNVSTLELGDSALYLCASSLAATGQETQYFGPGTRLLVL.

The V call is TRBV29-1, the J call TRBJ1-1, with D unresolved. V was shortened by 7 bases and J by 3 bases, with 15 bases between the two germline ends. The CDR3 consists of 13 residues. Germline V lookup: CDR1 SQVTM, CDR2 ANQGSEA. Here the CDR3 reads CSAEPRSDTEAFF. In nucleotides, the CDR3 is TGCAGCGCCGAGCCCAGGTCGGACACTGAAGCTTTCTTT.

In this sample, this clonotype turned up a few times. The rearrangement links TRBV5-1 to TRBJ2-7; TRBD1 agrees at 9 bases. The ends lost 4 bases at V and 3 bases at J; junction bases unmatched: 8. The CDR3 contains 15 residues. The germline gives CDR1 SGHRS, CDR2 YFSETQ. CDR3: CASSPGGTGNYEQYF. The CDR3 nucleotides are TGCGCCAGCAGCCCTGGGGGGACAGGGAACTACGAGCAGTACTTC. Complete variable domain (other parts from reference TRBV5-1 and TRBJ2-7): KAGVTQTPRYLIKTRGQQVTLSCSPISGHRSVSWYQQTPGQGLQFLFEYFSETQRNKGNFPGRFSGRQFSNSRSEMNVSTLELGDSALYLCASSPGGTGNYEQYFGPGTRLTVT.

This clonotype was observed a handful of times. This chain connects TRBV27 to TRBJ2-7, with 7 bases fitting TRBD2. V dropped 0 bases and J dropped 4; count of bases not matched to a gene: 18. Germline V gene sequence: CDR1 MNHEY, CDR2 SMNVEV (reference sequence). CDR3 length equals 19 residues. CDR3 in DNA: TGTGCCAGCAGTTTATCGCCCCCCGGGCGGGCGGGAGCTGGTTACGAGCAGTACTTC. This encodes CASSLSPPGRAGAGYEQYF.

Here the CDR3 DNA reads TGTGCCAGCAGTCCTAACCCGGGACAGGTTATACCCTACGAGCAGTACTTC. Amino acids: CASSPNPGQVIPYEQYF. This chain uses TRBV27 with TRBJ2-7, with 8 bases that match TRBD1. Germline V gene sequence: CDR1 MNHEY, CDR2 SMNVEV (reference sequence). V lost 5 bases and J lost 2; bases outside the gene matches: 14. The CDR3 contains 17 residues.

The chain recombines TRBV6-2 or TRBV6-3 with TRBJ2-1, with TRBD2 matching 9 bases. V was pared by 5 bases and J by 3 bases, with 8 bases of the junction left unmatched. Germline loops: CDR1 MNHEY, CDR2 SVGEGT. The length of the CDR3 is 16 residues. The CDR3 protein is CASSPTGLAFYNEQFF. The DNA of the CDR3 is TGTGCCAGCAGTCCGACCGGACTAGCGTTCTACAATGAGCAGTTCTTC.

In DNA form, the CDR3 reads TGTGCCAGCAGCTTAGATGGCAGGGGCGGACTTGGTGAGCAGTTCTTC. Translated: CASSLDGRGGLGEQFF. V and J are TRBV7-2 and TRBJ2-1; a possible D gene is TRBD1 (6 bases). CDR1 and CDR2 (germline): SGHTA, FQGNSA. This CDR3 comprises 16 residues. The V end lost 1 base, the J end lost 9 bases, and 19 bases lay between the germline ends.

The J gene is TRBJ2-7, the V gene TRBV6-2 or TRBV6-3, with 12 bases matching TRBD2. Trimming cost V 7 bases and J 4 bases; bases outside gene matches: 5. From germline, CDR1 is MNHEY and CDR2 SVGEGT. This CDR3 is 14 amino acids long. The CDR3 DNA sequence: TGTGCCAGCACAATGACTAGCGGGAGATACGAGCAGTACTTC. Its protein product is CASTMTSGRYEQYF.

The V gene is TRBV10-3, the J gene TRBJ2-1; D is perhaps TRBD2 (5 bases). CDR1 ENHRY and CDR2 SYGVKD come from the germline V gene. This CDR3 comprises 15 residues. V lost 7 bases and J lost 9, with 22 bases in between. The CDR3 protein is CAITETTGSPSEQFF. The CDR3 DNA reads as TGTGCCATCACGGAGACTACGGGCAGTCCCAGTGAGCAGTTCTTC.

This clonotype was found once. The V gene is TRBV6-5, the J gene TRBJ1-6; TRBD1 aligns across 11 bases. Losses at the gene ends were 1 base for V and 9 bases for J; bases not matched to a gene: 5. This CDR3 region has 16 residues. Per the germline V gene, CDR1 is MNHEY and CDR2 is SVGAGI. For the CDR3, the DNA is TGTGCCAGCAGTTACTTGGGACAGGGGGACTCTTCACCCCTCCACTTT. The encoded protein is CASSYLGQGDSSPLHF.

The V and J genes are TRBV11-2 and TRBJ2-1, with TRBD2 matching 10 bases. Unmatched junction bases numbered 11, after V lost 5 bases and J lost 7 bases. Germline CDR1 reads SGHAT; CDR2 reads FQNNGV. The CDR3 runs 16 residues. The CDR3 coding sequence is TGTGCCAGCAGCGCCGAACTAGCGGGATCATGGAATGAGCAGTTCTTC. This codes for CASSAELAGSWNEQFF. The variable domain in full, completed from reference TRBV11-2 and TRBJ2-1, reads EAGVAQSPRYKIIEKRQSVAFWCNPISGHATLYWYQQILGQGPKLLIQFQNNGVVDDSQLPKDRFSAERLKGVDSTLKIQPAKLEDSAVYLCASSAELAGSWNEQFFGPGTRLTVL.

The chain couples TRBV27 to TRBJ1-5; D gene unclear. Germline V gene lookup returns CDR1 MNHEY and CDR2 SMNVEV (reference sequence). V was shortened by 8 bases and J by 1 base, with 15 bases between the two germline ends. This CDR3 region has 15 residues. Written as DNA, the CDR3 is TGTGCCAGCCGCTATGGAGGGTTAAGCAATCAGCCCCAGCATTTT. It is translated as CASRYGGLSNQPQHF.

The chain carries TRBV24-1 and TRBJ2-5, with 12 bases aligning to TRBD1. CDR1 and CDR2 (germline): KGHDR, SFDVKD. The CDR3 totals 14 residues. With 7 bases clipped from V and 5 bases from J, the junction kept 4 bases outside the gene matches. This chain's CDR3 is CATSGTGGLETQYF. The CDR3 DNA follows: TGTGCCACCAGCGGGACAGGGGGCTTGGAGACCCAGTACTTC.

This clonotype has at least ten counts. This chain joins TRBV5-5 and TRBJ2-2; TRBD1 matches 11 bases. This CDR3 spans 17 amino acids. Germline values: CDR1 SGHKS, CDR2 YYEKEE (reference sequence). V dropped 4 bases and J dropped 5; count of bases not matched to a gene: 10. This CDR3 reads CASSGGQGARVTGELFF. Written as DNA, the CDR3 is TGTGCCAGCAGCGGAGGACAGGGGGCGAGGGTTACCGGGGAGCTGTTTTTT.

There are a few counts of this clonotype. CDR3 protein: CASSPGGDGSPQHF. The CDR3, as DNA: TGTGCCAGCAGCCCCGGTGGGGACGGATCGCCCCAGCATTTT. V and J are TRBV12-3 or TRBV12-4 and TRBJ1-5; the D gene is possibly TRBD1 (5 bases). This CDR3 has 14 amino acids. Between the trimmed V and J ends, which lost 6 bases and 9 bases, there was a span of 18 bases.

The V call is TRBV7-9, the J call TRBJ1-1; D remains unclear. CDR1 and CDR2 (germline): SEHNR, FQNEAQ (reference sequence). Trimming removed 3 bases at V and 4 bases at J, with 9 bases between. The length of the CDR3 is 13 residues. CDR3 DNA: TGTGCCAGCAGCTTGGATCCGGGCACTGAAGCTTTCTTT. Translating it yields CASSLDPGTEAFF.

This clonotype was detected a few times. This rearrangement joins TRBV20-1 to TRBJ2-5; the D is unclear. Germline V lookup: CDR1 DFQATT, CDR2 SNEGSKA (reference sequence). The CDR3 spans 12 residues. The germline V and J ends were trimmed by 4 bases and 5 bases, with 11 bases remaining between them. CDR3 coding DNA: TGCAGTGCTAAAGTTGGCGGCGAGACCCAGTACTTC. Translating it yields CSAKVGGETQYF.

This clonotype appeared a few times. This rearrangement joins TRBV10-2 to TRBJ2-3, with TRBD1 as a possible D gene (5 bases). Trimming stripped 10 bases from V and 0 bases from J, with 14 bases between. This CDR3 comprises 14 residues. CDR1 and CDR2 from the germline V gene are WSHSY and SAAADI. The CDR3 DNA sequence: TGCGCCACAAGGACACAATCTAGCACAGATACGCAGTATTTT. This translates into CATRTQSSTDTQYF.

This rearrangement joins TRBV7-2 to TRBJ2-1; D might be TRBD2 (6 bases). V was trimmed by 1 base and J by 6 bases, leaving 16 bases between them. The CDR3 contains 16 residues. The germline V gene encodes CDR1 SGHTA and CDR2 FQGNSA. The CDR3 DNA follows: TGTGCCAGCAGCTTAGGGCCGGGAGCGCGGGTCAATGAGCAGTTCTTC. It translates to CASSLGPGARVNEQFF.

This clonotype was observed a handful of times. The chain uses TRBV6-5 and TRBJ1-1; tentative D call: TRBD1 (6 bases). The CDR3 consists of 15 residues. Germline values: CDR1 MNHEY, CDR2 SVGAGI. With 5 bases removed from V and 1 base from J, the gap between germline ends came to 14 bases. CDR3 residues: CASSHDGRGNTEAFF. CDR3 coding DNA: TGTGCCAGCAGTCACGACGGCAGGGGGAACACTGAAGCTTTCTTT.

This chain uses TRBV7-3 with TRBJ2-3; tentative D call: TRBD2 (6 bases). Germline V lookup: CDR1 SGHTA, CDR2 FQGTGA. Trimming took off 5 bases at V and 4 bases at J, with 16 bases between the two ends. The CDR3 loop spans 15 amino acids. Written as DNA, the CDR3 is TGTGCCAGCAGCCTTGCCCCCTCGGGGGCAGATACGCAGTATTTT. Its protein is CASSLAPSGADTQYF.

This clonotype has a count of ten or more. CDR3 bases: TGCGCCAGCAGTGAGGGTGCCGTGGGGTACTTC. Amino acids: CASSEGAVGYF. V and J are TRBV10-2 and TRBJ2-7; the D is unclear. The V gene's germline CDR1 is WSHSY and CDR2 SAAADI. The CDR3 length is 11 residues. Trimming shortened V by 2 bases and J by 12 bases, and 11 bases separated the two germline ends.

The chain carries TRBV19 and TRBJ1-1; 8 bases are a match to TRBD1. Trimming removed 4 bases from V and 4 bases from J; junction bases left unmatched: 11. Germline values: CDR1 LNHDA, CDR2 SQIVND (reference sequence). The CDR3 consists of 16 residues. CDR3 amino acids: CASSTTRLDRGTEAFF. CDR3 nucleotides: TGTGCCAGTAGTACCACTCGACTTGACAGGGGCACTGAAGCTTTCTTT.

This clonotype has at least ten counts. The chain links TRBV10-3 to TRBJ1-1; D is perhaps TRBD1 (6 bases). V gave up 4 bases and J gave up 1 base, with 7 bases separating them. Germline V lookup: CDR1 ENHRY, CDR2 SYGVKD. CDR3 length: 13 amino acids. The DNA of the CDR3 is TGTGCCATCAGTGCGGGGGCGAACACTGAAGCTTTCTTT. Protein: CAISAGANTEAFF.

This clonotype was counted between two and nine times. The chain joins TRBV5-1 to TRBJ2-1; 11 bases map to TRBD2. Losses at the gene ends were 4 bases for V and 7 bases for J; bases not matched to a gene: 7. Germline V gene data show CDR1 as SGHRS and CDR2 as YFSETQ. The CDR3 has 15 amino acids. The CDR3 DNA follows: TGCGCCAGCAGCCAGACTAGCGGGAATAGGAATGAGCAGTTCTTC. Encoded protein: CASSQTSGNRNEQFF.

The chain recombines TRBV9 with TRBJ2-3, with a weak D call TRBD1 (5 bases). Germline V lookup: CDR1 SGDLS, CDR2 YYNGEE. Trimming took 3 bases from V and 2 from J, leaving 13 bases between them. This CDR3 contains 15 residues. The CDR3 DNA is TGTGCCAGCAGCGAAAGGACAACGCACACAGATACGCAGTATTTT. This translates into CASSERTTHTDTQYF.

Only a few counts were recorded for this clonotype. The chain recombines TRBV4-2 with TRBJ2-2; a possible D gene is TRBD2 (6 bases). Between the trimmed V and J ends, which lost 1 base and 4 bases, there was a span of 13 bases. The CDR3 has 16 residues. Germline V gene sequence: CDR1 LGHNA, CDR2 YNFKEQ. CDR3: CASSQVTRSGTGELFF. The CDR3 DNA is TGTGCCAGCAGCCAAGTGACTAGGAGTGGCACCGGGGAGCTGTTTTTT.

This clonotype was seen only a few times. The rearrangement joins TRBV20-1 to TRBJ2-3, with 8 bases identical to TRBD2. The CDR3 is made up of 13 amino acids. The V and J ends lost 6 bases and 4 bases, in that order; junction bases with no gene match: 6. Per germline, CDR1 DFQATT and CDR2 SNEGSKA (reference sequence). The CDR3, as DNA: TGCAGTGCCTTCGGGAGGGCCCCAGATACGCAGTATTTT. Translating gives CSAFGRAPDTQYF.